This is a list of T cell receptor beta chains from one sample in a study of shared clonotypes between healthy human individuals. Clones were read by immunoSEQ multiplex PCR, and TCRdb kept only the in-frame ones, dropping some. The sample has a few million clones, 93% seen once; the top ten hold under 2%. The source material was naive CD8+ T cells from PBMCs. All receptors derive from a man aged 18 to 30 in good health. Some clones in this sample may be carry-over from other donors' samples. Both conserved end residues are part of each CDR3. Each record gives: D gene, clone size, V gene, J gene, CDR3 DNA, CDR3 protein. D genes are given only for firm matches. The size entry is marked missing in some rows and otherwise reads once, few, many or a size class.

-,-,TRBV7-2,TRBJ1-5,TGTGCCAGCAGCTTCGGACCGCGCAATCAGCCCCAGCATTTT,CASSFGPRNQPQHF
-,once,TRBV7-2,TRBJ1-4,TGTGCCAGCAGCTTAGCACAGGTCAGGCCGTACTCTAATGAAAAACTGTTTTTT,CASSLAQVRPYSNEKLFF
-,-,TRBV27,TRBJ2-2,TGTGCCAGCAGTCCTAATCAGGGTCCGAACACCGGGGAGCTGTTTTTT,CASSPNQGPNTGELFF
TRBD2,-,TRBV5-8,TRBJ2-1,TGTGCCAGCAGCCCAGGACTAGCGGGATGGAATGAGCAGTTCTTC,CASSPGLAGWNEQFF
-,-,TRBV9,TRBJ1-1,TGTGCCAGCAGCGTCTGGGGCAACACTGAAGCTTTCTTT,CASSVWGNTEAFF
-,-,TRBV7-9,TRBJ2-5,TGTGCCAGCAGCTGGGGGGGCCCCCAAGAGACCCAGTACTTC,CASSWGGPQETQYF
TRBD1,-,TRBV11-3,TRBJ2-1,TGTGCCAGCAGCTTTACAGGGGATTACAATGAGCAGTTCTTC,CASSFTGDYNEQFF
-,-,TRBV19,TRBJ1-5,TGTGCCAGTAGTATGTCCATTCCAAATCAGCCCCAGCATTTT,CASSMSIPNQPQHF
TRBD2,-,TRBV7-9,TRBJ2-7,TGTGCCAGCAGCCGGACTAGCGGGAGGTTCGAGCAGTACTTC,CASSRTSGRFEQYF
-,-,TRBV7-9,TRBJ1-2,TGTGCCAGCAGCTTAGAGCCGCTATCACCTAACTATGGCTACACCTTC,CASSLEPLSPNYGYTF
TRBD2,many,TRBV9,TRBJ2-1,TGTGCCAGCAGCGTAGATGGACTAGCGTCTTACAATGAGCAGTTCTTC,CASSVDGLASYNEQFF
-,-,TRBV11-2,TRBJ1-5,TGTGCCAGCAGCTTTGGGGCAGACAATCAGCCCCAGCATTTT,CASSFGADNQPQHF
TRBD1,-,TRBV7-9,TRBJ2-1,TGTGCCAGCAGCTTTCCCCGGGGACAGGGGTACAATGAGCAGTTCTTC,CASSFPRGQGYNEQFF
-,-,TRBV7-9,TRBJ2-3,TGTGCCAGCAGCTTAGAGGCGTTTGGGGATACGCAGTATTTT,CASSLEAFGDTQYF
-,-,TRBV6-6,TRBJ2-7,TGTGCCAGCAGAGGAGAACAGGGTGGTTACGAGCAGTACTTC,CASRGEQGGYEQYF
-,-,TRBV4-1,TRBJ2-5,TGCGCCAGCAGCCAAGGAAAAGGGGAAGAGACCCAGTACTTC,CASSQGKGEETQYF
-,-,TRBV27,TRBJ2-2,TGTGCCAGCAGTCCTCTCCTGCATCCCCCCGGGGAGCTGTTTTTT,CASSPLLHPPGELFF
-,-,TRBV19,TRBJ2-1,TGTGCCAGTAGTCCCCGGATAGCACCAGGGGATGAGCAGTTCTTC,CASSPRIAPGDEQFF
-,-,TRBV27,TRBJ2-6,TGTGCCAGCAGTTTTGGACCTGGGGCCAACGTCCTGACTTTC,CASSFGPGANVLTF
-,-,TRBV5-5,TRBJ1-1,TGTGCCAGCAGCTTGGCCTGGGAGGCTTTCTTT,CASSLAWEAFF
-,-,TRBV2,TRBJ2-3,TGTGCCAGCAGTAGTTTTAGGGGAGGTGAGGCAGATACGCAGTATTTT,CASSSFRGGEADTQYF
-,-,TRBV6-6,TRBJ1-1,TGTGCCAGCAGCCCCCGGTCGAATAGGGACAACACTGAAGCTTTCTTT,CASSPRSNRDNTEAFF
-,-,TRBV27,TRBJ2-7,TGTGCCAGCAGTTTAGGTCCTACCTACGAGCAGTACTTC,CASSLGPTYEQYF
-,-,TRBV7-3,TRBJ2-5,TGTGCCAGCAGCCCCGGAGGTGGACATCAAGAGACCCAGTACTTC,CASSPGGGHQETQYF
TRBD1,-,TRBV5-1,TRBJ1-1,TGCGCCAGCAGCGATTGGACAGGGGGCCGAGGCACTGAAGCTTTCTTT,CASSDWTGGRGTEAFF
-,-,TRBV27,TRBJ1-1,TGTGCCAGCAGTTTACGGGCAGGGGCCAATGAAGCTTTCTTT,CASSLRAGANEAFF
-,-,TRBV5-6,TRBJ2-7,TGTGCCAGCAGCCCCCCGGGACTCTACTACGAGCAGTACTTC,CASSPPGLYYEQYF
TRBD1,once,TRBV4-3,TRBJ2-1,TGCGCCAGCAGCCAGGCTGACAGGGTCGAAAATGAGCAGTTCTTC,CASSQADRVENEQFF
-,-,TRBV9,TRBJ2-3,TGTGCCAGCAGCTTAGCTAGCACAGATACGCAGTATTTT,CASSLASTDTQYF
-,-,TRBV15,TRBJ2-5,TGTGCCACCAGCAGAGTGTCTCAAGAGACCCAGTACTTC,CATSRVSQETQYF
TRBD2,-,TRBV7-9,TRBJ2-7,TGTGCCAGCAGCCCGACTAGCGGGTACGAGCAGTACTTC,CASSPTSGYEQYF
TRBD2,-,TRBV7-2,TRBJ2-7,TGTGCCAGCAGCCTCGGACTAGCGGCCTCCTACGAGCAGTACTTC,CASSLGLAASYEQYF
-,-,TRBV13,TRBJ2-7,TGTGCCAGCAGCCCCCTCAACTCTGGCGAGCAGTACTTC,CASSPLNSGEQYF
TRBD2,-,TRBV28,TRBJ2-1,TGTGCCAGCAAAGTCCGCGGGAGGCTGTATGAGCAGTTCTTC,CASKVRGRLYEQFF
-,-,TRBV27,TRBJ2-7,TGTGCCAGCAGTCCAGGCGTTCAAGCCTACGAGCAGTACTTC,CASSPGVQAYEQYF
-,-,TRBV28,TRBJ2-7,TGTGCCAGCAGACGTCAGGGATATACCTACGAGCAGTACTTC,CASRRQGYTYEQYF
TRBD1,-,TRBV10-3,TRBJ1-2,TGTGCCATCACTAAGGGACAGCTCAATGGCTACACCTTC,CAITKGQLNGYTF
-,-,TRBV19,TRBJ1-5,TGTGCCAGTAGTATGACAGTTTATAGCAATCAGCCCCAGCATTTT,CASSMTVYSNQPQHF
-,-,TRBV12-5,TRBJ2-7,TGTGCTAGTGGTCTCCCCTGCGGGCCGACCTACGAGCAGTACTTC,CASGLPCGPTYEQYF
-,-,TRBV27,TRBJ1-1,TGTGCCAGCAGTTTATCGTGGCGGGGGACAAACACTGAAGCTTTCTTT,CASSLSWRGTNTEAFF
-,-,TRBV6-6,TRBJ2-3,TGTGCCAGCAGTTACTCTCCAGGGAGCCCCACAGATACGCAGTATTTT,CASSYSPGSPTDTQYF